The 9 T cell receptor beta chains reported below all come from one sample, sequenced in a study of identifying expanded T cells in peripheral blood. Sequencing used immunoSEQ multiplex PCR; TCRdb keeps in-frame clones, though not all of them. Here the sample spans tens of thousands of clones, roughly four fifths being singletons. The specimen was blood. The origin of the receptors is a person aged 18 to 75 in good health.

This clone appeared a few times. The chain couples TRBV7-6 to TRBJ2-2; D is undetermined. The CDR3 covers 11 residues. Trimming removed 6 bases from V and 8 bases from J, with 7 bases in between. In germline, CDR1 is SGHVS, CDR2 FNYEAQ. CDR3 nucleotides: TGTGCCAGCAGTGTCTCTGGGGAGCTGTTTTTT. It encodes CASSVSGELFF.

This clone has just one count. The rearrangement links TRBV2 to TRBJ2-5, with D possibly matching TRBD1 (6 bases). This CDR3 comprises 15 residues. V gave up 2 bases and J gave up 5 bases, with 15 bases separating them. Germline CDR1 is SNHLY and CDR2 is FYNNEI. The CDR3 is CASSEYGTRAETQYF. CDR3 DNA: TGTGCCAGCAGTGAATATGGGACACGGGCGGAGACCCAGTACTTC.

The sample holds one count of this clone. This chain joins TRBV30 and TRBJ2-1; D might be TRBD2 (6 bases). This CDR3 spans 17 amino acids. Germline V gene sequence: CDR1 GTSNPN, CDR2 SVGIG (reference sequence). The V end lost 1 base, the J end lost 0 bases, and 16 bases lay between the germline ends. Here the CDR3 reads CAWSESTGVGSYNEQFF. CDR3 coding DNA: TGTGCCTGGAGTGAAAGTACGGGGGTAGGCTCCTACAATGAGCAGTTCTTC.

This clone was seen only once. In nucleotides, the CDR3 is TGTGCCAGCCGGGACCCCGACACCTACGAGCAGTACTTC. Its protein product is CASRDPDTYEQYF. This sequence joins TRBV28 and TRBJ2-7; D may be TRBD1 or TRBD2 (5 bases each). This CDR3 has 13 amino acids. Germline CDR1 is MDHEN and CDR2 is SYDVKM. V dropped 8 bases and J dropped 2 bases, with 13 bases sitting between them.

This rearrangement joins TRBV7-6 to TRBJ2-7, with D possibly matching TRBD2 (5 bases). V was pared by 3 bases and J by 2 bases, with 14 bases between. CDR1 is SGHVS, CDR2 FNYEAQ, per germline. The CDR3 is 15 amino acids. CDR3 bases: TGTGCCAGCAGCTTGGGGTTGAGGGAGCCCTACGAGCAGTACTTC. This gives the protein CASSLGLREPYEQYF.

The chain joins TRBV7-6 to TRBJ1-1, with no clear D. V was pared by 2 bases and J by 1 base, with 8 bases between. Germline CDR1 reads SGHVS; CDR2 reads FNYEAQ. The CDR3 contains 14 residues. CDR3 region: CASSLKTGNTEAFF. The CDR3 DNA reads TGTGCCAGCAGCTTAAAAACGGGGAACACTGAAGCTTTCTTT. Complete variable domain (other parts from reference TRBV7-6 and TRBJ1-1): GAGVSQSPRYKVTKRGQDVALRCDPISGHVSLYWYRQALGQGPEFLTYFNYEAQQDKSGLPNDRFSAERPEGSISTLTIQRTEQRDSAMYRCASSLKTGNTEAFFGQGTRLTVV.

The V and J genes are TRBV13 and TRBJ2-1; D possibly corresponds to TRBD2 (6 bases). Germline-derived CDR1 and CDR2 are PRHDT and FYEKMQ (reference sequence). The CDR3 is made up of 19 amino acids. V lost 1 base to trimming and J lost 3 bases, with 22 bases between them. CDR3 bases: TGTGCCAGCAGCTTAGACCCTTCAAAGGAGGGGCGGAACTACAATGAGCAGTTCTTC. It specifies CASSLDPSKEGRNYNEQFF.

This clone was seen only a few times. The chain joins TRBV2 to TRBJ2-1; D call uncertain. Germline V gene lookup returns CDR1 SNHLY and CDR2 FYNNEI. The germline V and J ends were trimmed by 5 bases and 8 bases, with 7 bases remaining between them. This CDR3 has 11 amino acids. DNA for the CDR3: TGTGCCAGCAGTTCCGAGTATGAGCAGTTCTTC. It translates to CASSSEYEQFF.

The CDR3 sequence is CASSPQTPGELFF. The CDR3 DNA sequence: TGTGCCAGCAGCCCTCAGACTCCCGGGGAGCTGTTTTTT. The V and J genes are TRBV9 and TRBJ2-2; D not resolved. Germline V gene data show CDR1 as SGDLS and CDR2 as YYNGEE. With 4 bases removed from V and 6 bases from J, the gap between germline ends came to 10 bases. This CDR3 spans 13 amino acids. The full variable domain, in which reference TRBV9 and TRBJ2-2 provide the parts outside the CDR3, is DSGVTQTPKHLITATGQRVTLRCSPRSGDLSVYWYQQSLDQGLQFLIQYYNGEERAKGNILERFSAQQFPDLHSELNLSSLELGDSALYFCASSPQTPGELFFGEGSRLTVL.